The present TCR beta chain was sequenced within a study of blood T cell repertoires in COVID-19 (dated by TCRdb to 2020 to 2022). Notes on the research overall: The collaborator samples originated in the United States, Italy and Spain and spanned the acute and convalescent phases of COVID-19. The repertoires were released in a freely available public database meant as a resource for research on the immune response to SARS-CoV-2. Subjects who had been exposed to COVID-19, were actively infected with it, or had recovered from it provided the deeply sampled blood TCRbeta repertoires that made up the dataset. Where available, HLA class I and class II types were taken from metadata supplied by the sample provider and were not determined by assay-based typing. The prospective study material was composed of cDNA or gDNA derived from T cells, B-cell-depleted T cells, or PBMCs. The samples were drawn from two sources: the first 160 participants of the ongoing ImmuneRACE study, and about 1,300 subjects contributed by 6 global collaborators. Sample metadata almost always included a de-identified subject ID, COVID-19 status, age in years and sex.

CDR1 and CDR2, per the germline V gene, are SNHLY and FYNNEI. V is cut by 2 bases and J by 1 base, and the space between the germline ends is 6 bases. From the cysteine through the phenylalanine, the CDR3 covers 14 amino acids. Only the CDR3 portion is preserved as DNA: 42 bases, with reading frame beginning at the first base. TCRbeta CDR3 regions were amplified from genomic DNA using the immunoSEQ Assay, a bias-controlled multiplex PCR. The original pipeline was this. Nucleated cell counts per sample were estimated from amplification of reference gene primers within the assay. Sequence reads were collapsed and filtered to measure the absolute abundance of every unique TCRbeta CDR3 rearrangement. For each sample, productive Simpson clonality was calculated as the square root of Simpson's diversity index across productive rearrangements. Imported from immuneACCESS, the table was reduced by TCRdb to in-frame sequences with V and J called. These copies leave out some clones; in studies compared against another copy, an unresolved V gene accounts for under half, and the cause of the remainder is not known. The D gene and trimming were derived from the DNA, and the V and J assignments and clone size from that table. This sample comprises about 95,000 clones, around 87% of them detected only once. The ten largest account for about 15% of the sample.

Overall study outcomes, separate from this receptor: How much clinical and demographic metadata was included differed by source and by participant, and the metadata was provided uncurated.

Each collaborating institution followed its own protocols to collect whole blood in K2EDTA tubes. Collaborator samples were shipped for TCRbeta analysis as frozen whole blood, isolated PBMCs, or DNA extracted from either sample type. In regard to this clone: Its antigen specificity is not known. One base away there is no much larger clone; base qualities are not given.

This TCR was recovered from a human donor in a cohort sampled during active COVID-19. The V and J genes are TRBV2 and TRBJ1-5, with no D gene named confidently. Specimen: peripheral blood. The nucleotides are TGTGCCAGCAGTGAATCGGAGAGCAATCAGCCCCAGCATTTT. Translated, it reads CASSESESNQPQHF.